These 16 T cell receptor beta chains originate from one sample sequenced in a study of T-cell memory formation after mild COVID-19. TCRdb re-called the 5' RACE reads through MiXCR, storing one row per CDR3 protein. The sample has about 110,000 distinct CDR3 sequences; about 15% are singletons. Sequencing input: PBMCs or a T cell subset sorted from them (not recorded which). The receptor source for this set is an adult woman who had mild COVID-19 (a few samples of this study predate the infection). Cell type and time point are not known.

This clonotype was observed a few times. CDR3 DNA sequence: TGCAGTGCTTCCTCGAGAACAGACTACGAGCAGTACTTC. It is translated as CSASSRTDYEQYF. V gene TRBV20-1 combines with J gene TRBJ2-7; the D is unclear. CDR1 and CDR2 from the germline V gene are DFQATT and SNEGSKA (reference sequence). V shed 5 bases and J shed 3 bases, with 14 bases lying between them. The CDR3 sequence is 13 residues long.

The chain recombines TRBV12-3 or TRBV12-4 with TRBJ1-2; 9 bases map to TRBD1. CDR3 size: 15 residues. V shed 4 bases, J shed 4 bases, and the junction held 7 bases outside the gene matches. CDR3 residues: CASSSGDRGVYGYTF. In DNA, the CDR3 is TGTGCCAGCAGTTCCGGCGACAGGGGGGTCTATGGCTACACCTTC.

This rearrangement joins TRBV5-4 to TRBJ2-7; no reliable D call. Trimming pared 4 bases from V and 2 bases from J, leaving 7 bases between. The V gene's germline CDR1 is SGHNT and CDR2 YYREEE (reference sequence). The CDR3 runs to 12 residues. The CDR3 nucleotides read TGTGCCAGCAGCCACCGCCCCTACGAGCAGTACTTC. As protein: CASSHRPYEQYF.

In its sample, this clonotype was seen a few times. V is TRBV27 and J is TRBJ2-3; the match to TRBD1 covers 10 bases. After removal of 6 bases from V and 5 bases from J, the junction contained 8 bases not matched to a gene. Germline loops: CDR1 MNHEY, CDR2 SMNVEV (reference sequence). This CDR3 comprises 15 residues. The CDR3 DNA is TGTGCCAGCAGCCTGGGGACAGGGGCTGTAGATACGCAGTATTTT. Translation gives CASSLGTGAVDTQYF.

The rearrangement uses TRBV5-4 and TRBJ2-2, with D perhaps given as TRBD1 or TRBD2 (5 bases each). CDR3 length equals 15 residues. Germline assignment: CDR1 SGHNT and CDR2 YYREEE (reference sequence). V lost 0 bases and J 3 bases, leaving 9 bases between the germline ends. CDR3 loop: CASSLVLGDTGELFF. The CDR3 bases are TGTGCCAGCAGCTTGGTACTAGGGGACACCGGGGAGCTGTTTTTT. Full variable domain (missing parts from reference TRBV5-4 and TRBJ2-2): ETGVTQSPTHLIKTRGQQVTLRCSSQSGHNTVSWYQQALGQGPQFIFQYYREEENGRGNFPPRFSGLQFPNYSSELNVNALELDDSALYLCASSLVLGDTGELFFGEGSRLTVL.

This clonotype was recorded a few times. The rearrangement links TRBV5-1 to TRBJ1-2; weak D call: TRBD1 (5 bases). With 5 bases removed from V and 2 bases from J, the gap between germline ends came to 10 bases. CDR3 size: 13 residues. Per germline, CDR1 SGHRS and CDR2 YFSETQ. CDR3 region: CASSGTSNYGYTF. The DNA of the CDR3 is TGCGCCAGCAGTGGGACTTCGAACTATGGCTACACCTTC.

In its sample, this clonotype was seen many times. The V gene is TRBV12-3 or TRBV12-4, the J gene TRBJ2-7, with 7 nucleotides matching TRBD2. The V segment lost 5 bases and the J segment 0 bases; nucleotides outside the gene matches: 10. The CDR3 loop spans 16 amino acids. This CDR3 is CASSTRLAAASYEQYF. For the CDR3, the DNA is TGTGCCAGCAGTACGCGACTAGCTGCAGCCTCCTACGAGCAGTACTTC.

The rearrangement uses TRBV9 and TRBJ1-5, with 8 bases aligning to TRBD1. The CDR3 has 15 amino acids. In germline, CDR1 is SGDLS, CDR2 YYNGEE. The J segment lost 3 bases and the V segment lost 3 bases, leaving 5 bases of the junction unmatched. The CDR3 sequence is CASSEGGQVNQPQHF. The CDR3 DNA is TGTGCCAGCAGCGAAGGGGGACAGGTCAATCAGCCCCAGCATTTT.

CDR3 sequence reads: CSVCASDRGQIPEAFF. The CDR3 DNA follows: TGCAGCGTCTGTGCTTCGGACAGGGGGCAAATTCCTGAAGCTTTCTTT. The rearrangement joins TRBV29-1 to TRBJ1-1, with 11 bases fitting TRBD1. Trimming cost V 6 bases and J 6 bases; bases outside gene matches: 15. Germline CDR1 SQVTM, CDR2 ANQGSEA. The CDR3 totals 16 residues.

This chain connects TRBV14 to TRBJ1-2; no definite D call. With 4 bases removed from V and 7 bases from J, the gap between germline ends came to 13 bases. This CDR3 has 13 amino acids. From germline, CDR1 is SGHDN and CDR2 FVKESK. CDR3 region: CASSLSRARGYTF. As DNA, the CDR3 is TGTGCCAGCAGCCTCTCGAGGGCGCGTGGCTACACCTTC.

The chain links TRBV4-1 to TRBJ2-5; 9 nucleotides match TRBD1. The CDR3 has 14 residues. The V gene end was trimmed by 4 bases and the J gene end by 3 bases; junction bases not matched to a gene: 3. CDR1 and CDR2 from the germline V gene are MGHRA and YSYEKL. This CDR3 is CASSPDRGKETQYF. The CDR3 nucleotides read TGCGCCAGCAGCCCGGACAGGGGAAAAGAGACCCAGTACTTC.

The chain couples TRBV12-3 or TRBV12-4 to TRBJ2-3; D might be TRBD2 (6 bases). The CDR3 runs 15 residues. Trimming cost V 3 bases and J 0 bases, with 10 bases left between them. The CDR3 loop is CASSFSGSSTDTQYF. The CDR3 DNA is TGTGCCAGCAGTTTTAGCGGATCTAGCACAGATACGCAGTATTTT.

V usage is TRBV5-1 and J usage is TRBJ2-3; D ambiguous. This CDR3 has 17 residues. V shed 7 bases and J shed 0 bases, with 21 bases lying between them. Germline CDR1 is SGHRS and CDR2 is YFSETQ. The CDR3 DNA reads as TGCGCCAGCCAGAGAAGAGGTGGCCTAACGAGCACAGATACGCAGTATTTT. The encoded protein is CASQRRGGLTSTDTQYF. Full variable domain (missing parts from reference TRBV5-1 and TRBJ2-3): KAGVTQTPRYLIKTRGQQVTLSCSPISGHRSVSWYQQTPGQGLQFLFEYFSETQRNKGNFPGRFSGRQFSNSRSEMNVSTLELGDSALYLCASQRRGGLTSTDTQYFGPGTRLTVL.

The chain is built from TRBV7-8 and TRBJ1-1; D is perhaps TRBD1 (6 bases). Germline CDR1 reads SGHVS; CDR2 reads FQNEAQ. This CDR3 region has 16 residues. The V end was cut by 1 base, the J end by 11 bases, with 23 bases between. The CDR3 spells CASSLGFLQGALGAFF. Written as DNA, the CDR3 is TGTGCCAGCAGCTTAGGATTTTTACAGGGAGCCTTAGGGGCTTTCTTT.

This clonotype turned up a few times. The CDR3 DNA reads as TGTGCCAGCAGTTACGATTCGCGGCAGGCCCCCTACGAGCAGTACTTC. Translated: CASSYDSRQAPYEQYF. The chain joins TRBV6-6 to TRBJ2-7; D is ambiguous. The germline V gene encodes CDR1 MNHNY and CDR2 SVGAGI (reference sequence). This CDR3 contains 16 residues. Deletions cut 2 bases from V and 2 bases from J, with 16 bases between.

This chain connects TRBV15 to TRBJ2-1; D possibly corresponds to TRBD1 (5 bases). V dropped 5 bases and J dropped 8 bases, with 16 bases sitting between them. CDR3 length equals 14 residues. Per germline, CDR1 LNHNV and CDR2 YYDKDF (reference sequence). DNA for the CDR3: TGTGCCACCAGCCAAGGGGTGATGGATCATGAGCAGTTCTTC. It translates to CATSQGVMDHEQFF.